This T cell receptor (beta chain) emerged from a study of metastatic and nonmetastatic thyroid tumors. Overall study context: Samples came from malignant and benign thyroid patients, and repertoires were compared across blood and tumor or nodule tissue. Study-wide results and caveats: It was reportedly found that TCR beta diversity was significantly higher in malignant thyroid tumors than in benign nodules, a difference seen in both blood and tumor samples.

Remarks on this clone: As yet, its antigen is unknown. Just one base apart from a much larger clone, this may be a read error. In the same sample, other DNA sequences code for this CDR3.

The entire patient cohort was treatment-naive prior to thyroid surgery. TCRdb re-called the PCR reads through MiXCR. This sample has about 35,000 clones, with 17% found just once. Germline V CDR1 and CDR2: SGHNT, YYREEE (reference sequence). The V and J ends lost 5 bases and 3 bases, in that order; junction bases with no gene match: 7. CDR3 length: 15 amino acids. The sequence derives from a male donor with papillary thyroid cancer or a benign thyroid nodule (not recorded which). Some clones in this sample may be carry-over from other donors' samples. Sequencing used blood. The chain uses TRBV5-4 and TRBJ2-2; 7 bases agree with TRBD2. The CDR3 sequence is CASSQEGLHTGELFF. The CDR3 DNA reads TGTGCCAGCAGTCAGGAGGGACTACACACCGGGGAGCTGTTTTTT.